Described below is a single T cell receptor beta chain sequence and its context. Clones were sequenced by immunoSEQ multiplex PCR, and TCRdb holds only the in-frame ones, with some missing. The sample yields hundreds of thousands of clones, 85% seen once. The participants were between roughly 18 and 100 years old and came from about two dozen US areas. The CDR3 spans 14 residues. V shed 2 bases and J shed 4 bases, with 14 bases lying between them. Germline V lookup: CDR1 SQVTM, CDR2 ANQGSEA. This specimen belongs to a study of blood T cell repertoires in COVID-19. The chain carries TRBV29-1 and TRBJ1-1; D may be TRBD1 (5 bases). The origin of this receptor is a woman between 50 and 59 years old who had recovered from COVID-19. Sequencing was performed on PBMCs or T cells enriched from blood (not recorded which). CDR3 bases: TGCAGCGTTGAAAGGAGGGGTAAGGCCACTGAAGCTTTCTTT. Translated, it gives CSVERRGKATEAFF.